A selection of T cell receptor beta chains follows, all from one sample in a study of T cell repertoires in cytomegalovirus infection. One entry per CDR3 protein, called by TCRdb with MiXCR from the reads. This repertoire shows around 310,000 distinct CDR3 sequences, almost 30% found once; its top ten account for about 19%. No cognate antigen is known for these TCRs. The source was cultured PBMCs, collected from culture after CMV antigen stimulation. The receptors stem from a human donor in good health (CMV status not recorded). Some clones in this sample may be carry-over from other donors' samples. CDR3s include the opening cysteine and the closing phenylalanine or tryptophan. Each record gives: D gene, V gene, J gene, clone size, CDR3 protein, CDR3 DNA. D genes are given only for firm matches. A clone size is listed for some rows: how often the clone was seen (once, few, many), or a class if it is expanded.

d_gene: TRBD2
v_gene: TRBV4-1
j_gene: TRBJ2-3
abundance: .
CDR3aa: CASSQDRASGGDTQYF
CDR3nt: TGCGCCAGCAGCCAAGATCGGGCTAGCGGGGGGGATACGCAGTATTTT

d_gene: .
v_gene: TRBV15
j_gene: TRBJ2-1
abundance: once
CDR3aa: CATSRVGRTYNEQFF
CDR3nt: TGCGCCACCAGCAGAGTGGGGCGGACTTACAATGAGCAGTTCTTC

d_gene: .
v_gene: TRBV30
j_gene: TRBJ1-1
abundance: .
CDR3aa: CAWSPGDGNTEAFF
CDR3nt: TGTGCCTGGAGTCCGGGAGATGGGAACACTGAAGCTTTCTTT

d_gene: TRBD1
v_gene: TRBV14
j_gene: TRBJ2-1
abundance: many
CDR3aa: CASSQARTGPFDEQFF
CDR3nt: TGTGCCAGCAGCCAAGCGAGGACAGGGCCTTTTGATGAGCAGTTCTTC

d_gene: TRBD1
v_gene: TRBV28
j_gene: TRBJ2-7
abundance: .
CDR3aa: CASSSLQGQTYEQYF
CDR3nt: TGTGCCAGCAGTTCCCTCCAGGGACAGACCTACGAGCAGTACTTC

d_gene: .
v_gene: TRBV7-9
j_gene: TRBJ2-3
abundance: .
CDR3aa: CASSLKSGGTDTQYF
CDR3nt: TGTGCCAGCAGCTTAAAGTCGGGGGGCACAGATACGCAGTATTTT

d_gene: .
v_gene: TRBV12-3/TRBV12-4
j_gene: TRBJ1-1
abundance: few
CDR3aa: CASTRDTPNTEAFF
CDR3nt: TGTGCCAGCACGAGGGACACCCCGAACACTGAAGCTTTCTTT

d_gene: TRBD1
v_gene: TRBV6-5
j_gene: TRBJ2-5
abundance: few
CDR3aa: CASSFGQGGVTQYF
CDR3nt: TGTGCCAGCAGTTTCGGACAGGGCGGAGTGACCCAGTACTTC

d_gene: TRBD2
v_gene: TRBV7-9
j_gene: TRBJ2-1
abundance: .
CDR3aa: CASSPPRSAGGYNEQFF
CDR3nt: TGTGCCAGCAGCCCCCCCCGGAGTGCGGGGGGCTACAATGAGCAGTTCTTC

d_gene: .
v_gene: TRBV6-1
j_gene: TRBJ1-6
abundance: .
CDR3aa: CASSKGHSGGYNSPLHF
CDR3nt: TGTGCCAGCAGTAAGGGACACTCTGGGGGATATAATTCACCCCTCCACTTT

d_gene: .
v_gene: TRBV12-3/TRBV12-4
j_gene: TRBJ1-4
abundance: .
CDR3aa: CASRAGLRTNEKLFF
CDR3nt: TGTGCCAGCAGAGCAGGGCTCCGAACTAATGAAAAACTGTTTTTT

d_gene: TRBD1
v_gene: TRBV12-3/TRBV12-4
j_gene: TRBJ2-5
abundance: .
CDR3aa: CASSMRGQVQETQYF
CDR3nt: TGTGCCAGCAGTATGAGAGGACAGGTCCAAGAGACCCAGTACTTC

d_gene: .
v_gene: TRBV7-2
j_gene: TRBJ2-5
abundance: few
CDR3aa: CASSSQTSLVETQYF
CDR3nt: TGTGCCAGCAGCTCACAGACTAGTTTGGTAGAGACCCAGTACTTC

d_gene: .
v_gene: TRBV11-1
j_gene: TRBJ2-7
abundance: .
CDR3aa: CASSLRDGHYEQYF
CDR3nt: TGTGCCAGCAGCTTGAGGGACGGCCACTACGAGCAGTACTTC

d_gene: TRBD1
v_gene: TRBV6-8
j_gene: TRBJ1-5
abundance: few
CDR3aa: CASREPGGNQPQHF
CDR3nt: TGTGCCAGCAGGGAACCAGGGGGGAATCAGCCCCAGCATTTT

d_gene: .
v_gene: TRBV14
j_gene: TRBJ2-1
abundance: .
CDR3aa: CASSQGAYNEQFF
CDR3nt: TGTGCCAGCAGCCAAGGGGCCTACAATGAGCAGTTCTTC

d_gene: .
v_gene: TRBV20-1
j_gene: TRBJ1-4
abundance: .
CDR3aa: CSAREENEKLFF
CDR3nt: TGCAGTGCTAGGGAAGAAAATGAAAAACTGTTTTTT

d_gene: .
v_gene: TRBV11-2
j_gene: TRBJ2-1
abundance: many
CDR3aa: CASSPPRQRRLSYNEQFF
CDR3nt: TGTGCCAGCAGCCCACCCCGCCAGCGGAGGCTGTCCTACAATGAGCAGTTCTTC

d_gene: .
v_gene: TRBV6-4
j_gene: TRBJ2-6
abundance: .
CDR3aa: CASSEGLSGANVLTF
CDR3nt: TGTGCCAGCAGTGAAGGGCTCTCTGGGGCCAACGTCCTGACTTTC

d_gene: TRBD2
v_gene: TRBV12-3/TRBV12-4
j_gene: TRBJ2-5
abundance: .
CDR3aa: CASSLSGGAEETQYF
CDR3nt: TGTGCCAGCAGTTTAAGCGGGGGGGCCGAAGAGACCCAGTACTTC

d_gene: TRBD1
v_gene: TRBV14
j_gene: TRBJ2-2
abundance: .
CDR3aa: CASSLGPGQDTGELFF
CDR3nt: TGTGCCAGCAGCCTTGGGCCGGGACAGGACACCGGGGAGCTGTTTTTT

d_gene: .
v_gene: TRBV28
j_gene: TRBJ1-1
abundance: .
CDR3aa: CASSLAGSGQAFF
CDR3nt: TGTGCCAGCAGTTTAGCGGGGAGCGGACAAGCTTTCTTT

d_gene: TRBD1
v_gene: TRBV12-3/TRBV12-4
j_gene: TRBJ1-2
abundance: few
CDR3aa: CASSWRGTGYGYTF
CDR3nt: TGTGCCAGCAGTTGGCGCGGGACAGGCTATGGCTACACCTTC

d_gene: TRBD1
v_gene: TRBV7-2
j_gene: TRBJ1-5
abundance: .
CDR3aa: CASSLQGQYSNQPQHF
CDR3nt: TGTGCCAGCAGCTTACAGGGACAGTATAGCAATCAGCCCCAGCATTTT

d_gene: .
v_gene: TRBV6-5
j_gene: TRBJ2-6
abundance: .
CDR3aa: CASRAFGANVLTF
CDR3nt: TGTGCCAGCAGGGCATTTGGGGCCAACGTCCTGACTTTC

d_gene: .
v_gene: TRBV29-1
j_gene: TRBJ2-2
abundance: .
CDR3aa: CSVESRGRGTGELFF
CDR3nt: TGCAGCGTTGAAAGCCGAGGGAGGGGGACCGGGGAGCTGTTTTTT

d_gene: .
v_gene: TRBV12-3/TRBV12-4
j_gene: TRBJ2-4
abundance: .
CDR3aa: CASLLGRLGKNIQYF
CDR3nt: TGTGCCAGCCTGTTGGGGCGCTTGGGAAAAAACATTCAGTACTTC

d_gene: TRBD1
v_gene: TRBV2
j_gene: TRBJ1-2
abundance: few
CDR3aa: CASSERGQGVYGYTF
CDR3nt: TGTGCCAGCAGTGAGCGGGGACAGGGGGTCTATGGCTACACCTTC

d_gene: .
v_gene: TRBV12-3/TRBV12-4
j_gene: TRBJ1-2
abundance: few
CDR3aa: CASSFGGASYGYTF
CDR3nt: TGTGCCAGCAGTTTTGGGGGGGCTAGCTATGGCTACACCTTC

d_gene: .
v_gene: TRBV7-6
j_gene: TRBJ2-6
abundance: .
CDR3aa: CASSLGQEPSGANVLTF
CDR3nt: TGTGCCAGCAGCTTAGGACAGGAACCCTCTGGGGCCAACGTCCTGACTTTC

d_gene: .
v_gene: TRBV28
j_gene: TRBJ1-5
abundance: .
CDR3aa: CASSSLGEPQHF
CDR3nt: TGTGCCAGCAGTTCCCTCGGGGAGCCCCAGCATTTT